The next 19 T cell receptor beta chains were all read from a single sample in a study of cytotoxic CD8 clonotypes in ibrutinib-treated CLL. The assay was immunoSEQ multiplex PCR, and TCRdb's table has in-frame clones only and misses some. The repertoire holds around 33,000 clones, roughly two thirds seen once, with approximately 30% in the top ten. Source: PBMCs, taken before ibrutinib treatment. These receptors were obtained from a human donor with chronic lymphocytic leukemia.

This rearrangement joins TRBV5-8 to TRBJ1-1; the D gene is possibly TRBD1 (6 bases). Deletions cut 2 bases from V and 4 bases from J, with 12 bases between. Germline CDR1 reads SGHTS; CDR2 reads YDEGEE. The CDR3 is made up of 14 amino acids. This chain's CDR3 is CASSFGTGSTEAFF. The DNA of the CDR3 is TGTGCCAGCAGCTTTGGAACAGGGAGCACTGAAGCTTTCTTT.

The gene calls are TRBV27 and TRBJ2-1; D may correspond to TRBD1 or TRBD2 (5 bases each). V was pared by 2 bases and J by 3 bases, with 14 bases between. CDR3 size: 16 residues. The V gene's germline CDR1 is MNHEY and CDR2 SMNVEV (reference sequence). This CDR3 is CASSLRRGALYNEQFF. CDR3 nucleotide sequence: TGTGCCAGCAGTTTACGCCGGGGCGCTCTCTACAATGAGCAGTTCTTC.

The V and J genes are TRBV6-4 and TRBJ2-7; TRBD2 agrees at 12 bases. V was clipped by 0 bases and J by 6 bases; unmatched bases: 6. This CDR3 has 16 amino acids. The germline gives CDR1 MRHNA, CDR2 SNTAGT. The CDR3 is CASSDSGLAGQGEQYF. DNA of the CDR3: TGTGCCAGCAGTGACTCGGGACTAGCGGGCCAGGGCGAGCAGTACTTC.

The chain joins TRBV7-9 to TRBJ1-5; tentative D call: TRBD1 (5 bases). The length of the CDR3 is 13 residues. V lost 1 base, J lost 7 bases, and 8 bases lay in between. Germline assignment: CDR1 SEHNR and CDR2 FQNEAQ (reference sequence). The CDR3 reads CASSLGGDQPQHF. The CDR3 DNA reads as TGTGCCAGCAGCTTAGGGGGGGACCAGCCCCAGCATTTT.

The chain links TRBV25-1 to TRBJ2-6; D gene unclear. There are 12 residues in the CDR3. Germline values: CDR1 MGHDK, CDR2 SYGVNS. V was clipped by 2 bases and J by 10 bases, with 6 bases between them. The DNA of the CDR3 is TGTGCCAGCAGTGAACCCCTGAACGTCCTGACTTTC. The encoded protein is CASSEPLNVLTF.

The chain is built from TRBV4-2 and TRBJ2-3; 10 nucleotides line up with TRBD2. The CDR3 consists of 17 residues. Germline CDR1 is LGHNA and CDR2 is YNFKEQ. With 1 base clipped from V and 5 bases from J, the junction kept 9 bases outside the gene matches. CDR3 loop: CASSQGPKRGGIDTQYF. Here the CDR3 DNA reads TGTGCCAGCAGCCAAGGCCCTAAGCGGGGGGGGATAGATACGCAGTATTTT.

This sequence joins TRBV7-2 and TRBJ1-5, with a weak D call TRBD1 (5 bases). The ends were cut back, 1 base at V and 5 bases at J, with 12 bases in the middle. Germline V gene lookup returns CDR1 SGHTA and CDR2 FQGNSA. The CDR3 contains 15 residues. The DNA of the CDR3 is TGTGCCAGCAGCTTAGTCGTCTCGGGGGATCAGCCCCAGCATTTT. This translates into CASSLVVSGDQPQHF.

The chain links TRBV18 to TRBJ2-5; D possibly corresponds to TRBD2 (5 bases). The V gene's germline CDR1 is KGHSH and CDR2 LQKENI. V was shortened by 6 bases and J by 1 base, with 21 bases between the two germline ends. The CDR3 loop spans 17 amino acids. Here the CDR3 reads CASSRVLTSEGQETQYF. For the CDR3, the DNA is TGTGCCAGCTCTCGAGTACTCACATCCGAGGGCCAAGAGACCCAGTACTTC.

The chain recombines TRBV5-4 with TRBJ1-1; D ambiguous. The germline V and J ends were trimmed by 0 bases and 1 base, with 4 bases remaining between them. The CDR3 extends over 13 amino acids. The germline V gene encodes CDR1 SGHNT and CDR2 YYREEE (reference sequence). The DNA for the CDR3 is TGTGCCAGCAGCTTGGCTGGGAACACTGAAGCTTTCTTT. It specifies CASSLAGNTEAFF. Using reference TRBV5-4 and TRBJ1-1 for the parts outside the CDR3, the full variable domain is ETGVTQSPTHLIKTRGQQVTLRCSSQSGHNTVSWYQQALGQGPQFIFQYYREEENGRGNFPPRFSGLQFPNYSSELNVNALELDDSALYLCASSLAGNTEAFFGQGTRLTVV.

The genes are TRBV6-6 and TRBJ2-7; TRBD2 aligns across 8 bases. The CDR3 has 13 amino acids. V was pared by 8 bases and J by 0 bases, with 3 bases of the junction left unmatched. The germline gives CDR1 MNHNY, CDR2 SVGAGI (reference sequence). The CDR3 DNA reads as TGTGCCAGCGCGGGGGGAAACTCCTACGAGCAGTACTTC. Translating it yields CASAGGNSYEQYF.

The sample holds a few counts of this clone. The rearrangement joins TRBV28 to TRBJ1-4, with D maybe TRBD1 (6 bases). V lost 3 bases and J lost 10, with 18 bases in between. Germline CDR1 is MDHEN and CDR2 is SYDVKM. CDR3 length: 15 amino acids. CDR3 region: CASSFQSTGLGKLFF. For the CDR3, the DNA is TGTGCCAGCAGTTTTCAGTCAACAGGGCTAGGAAAACTGTTTTTT.

The chain employs TRBV6-1 and TRBJ1-1; D is undetermined. The V gene's germline CDR1 is MNHNS and CDR2 SASEGT. Trimming removed 8 bases from V and 5 bases from J, with 12 bases in between. This CDR3 is built from 12 residues. The CDR3 spells CASSIRRTEAFF. CDR3 nucleotides: TGTGCCAGCTCCATCAGGAGGACTGAAGCTTTCTTT.

The chain joins TRBV10-2 to TRBJ1-2; D gene ambiguous. This CDR3 has 12 residues. V shed 4 bases and J shed 8 bases, with 11 bases lying between them. Germline V gives CDR1 WSHSY, CDR2 SAAADI. The CDR3 sequence is CASSGRGWGYTF. The CDR3 coding sequence is TGCGCCAGCAGTGGACGAGGATGGGGCTACACCTTC.

Comments on this clone: The sample holds other DNA sequences that translate to the same CDR3. The genes are TRBV18 and TRBJ1-1, with D maybe TRBD1 (6 bases). This CDR3 has 14 amino acids. Trimming left V 6 bases short and J 1 base short, with 12 bases between. CDR1 and CDR2 from the germline V gene are KGHSH and LQKENI. The CDR3 DNA is TGTGCCAGCTCCCCGGGACAAACGAACACTGAAGCTTTCTTT. Translating gives CASSPGQTNTEAFF.

This clone was seen only a few times. The gene calls are TRBV7-2 and TRBJ2-7; the D gene is possibly TRBD1 (6 bases). Germline CDR1 and CDR2: SGHTA and FQGNSA. Trimming left V 2 bases short and J 2 bases short, with 13 bases between. CDR3 length: 15 residues. The CDR3 is CASSLSTGLPYEQYF. The CDR3 region has the DNA TGTGCCAGCAGCTTATCAACAGGGTTACCCTACGAGCAGTACTTC. Drawing the rest from reference TRBV7-2 and TRBJ2-7, the complete variable domain is GAGVSQSPSNKVTEKGKDVELRCDPISGHTALYWYRQSLGQGLEFLIYFQGNSAPDKSGLPSDRFSAERTGGSVSTLTIQRTQQEDSAVYLCASSLSTGLPYEQYFGPGTRLTVT.

The CDR3 protein is CASSEGTSGPYEQYF. In nucleotides, the CDR3 is TGTGCCAGCAGTGAAGGGACTAGCGGACCCTACGAGCAGTACTTC. The chain uses TRBV2 and TRBJ2-7, with 10 bases lining up with TRBD2. CDR3 length: 15 amino acids. Germline V CDR1 and CDR2: SNHLY, FYNNEI. V lost 1 base to trimming and J lost 2 bases; unmatched junction nucleotides: 2.

The rearrangement links TRBV5-6 to TRBJ2-3, with 7 bases fitting TRBD2. CDR3 length: 16 residues. V was pared by 4 bases and J by 14 bases, with 22 bases of the junction left unmatched. Germline V gives CDR1 SGHDT, CDR2 YYEEEE. In DNA, the CDR3 is TGTGCCAGCAGCCCAAGTGCGGGGGTCTGGTCGCGACGGTGGTATTTT. This gives the protein CASSPSAGVWSRRWYF.

The chain links TRBV28 to TRBJ1-2; 9 nucleotides line up with TRBD1. Germline CDR1 is MDHEN and CDR2 is SYDVKM. The V and J ends lost 5 bases and 6 bases, in that order; junction bases with no gene match: 4. The CDR3 is 13 amino acids. The CDR3 DNA sequence: TGTGCCAGCAGTCTGGGACAGGGAAATGGCTACACCTTC. Translation: CASSLGQGNGYTF.

The V gene is TRBV6-1, the J gene TRBJ2-7; 8 bases are shared with TRBD1. Germline V gene lookup returns CDR1 MNHNS and CDR2 SASEGT. V lost 5 bases and J lost 6; bases outside the gene matches: 9. The CDR3 is 14 amino acids. DNA of the CDR3: TGTGCCAGCAGTACGCTCGGGACAGGCGCCGAGCAGTACTTC. Protein: CASSTLGTGAEQYF.